The subject of this entry is one TCR beta chain. The clone's antigen remains unknown. No much larger clonotype is one base removed from it; base qualities were not supplied. This specimen belongs to a study of control samples from healthy donors and cancer patients (TCRdb year 2020). Library preparation used the immunoSEQ multiplex PCR assay. The clones in this table, taken by TCRdb from immuneACCESS, are in-frame only. Not every clone is retained; where verified, under half of the shortfall comes from an unresolved V gene, and the cause of the rest is unknown. The sample data list approximately 140,000 clones, and around 90% of these were observed just once. Clones ranked in the top ten supply around 7.3% of the sample. Taken from the germline V gene, the CDR1 and CDR2 loops are SGHAT and FQNNGV. V is shortened by 0 bases, J by 8 bases, and the region joining them spans 10 bases. From its cysteine to its phenylalanine, the CDR3 spans 13 amino acids. Of all the DNA, just the CDR3 is kept, 39 bases in frame from base 1.

The specimen was blood. The TCR originated in a man aged 18 to 29 in good health. This sequence uses TRBV11-2 and TRBJ1-1; TRBD1 is a possible D gene, resting on 5 matching bases. The CDR3 amino acid sequence is: CASSLDRGLEAFF. The DNA is TGTGCCAGCAGCTTAGACCGGGGGTTGGAAGCTTTCTTT.